The 8 T cell receptor beta chains presented below share a single source sample, sequenced in a study of cytomegalovirus exposure and HLA in healthy donors. Vbeta (60) and Jbeta (13) primers were used in the PCR. Profiled with immunoSEQ multiplex PCR; TCRdb holds only in-frame clones, not every one. The table includes approximately 160,000 clones, 65% to 80% detected once. The sequencing input was PBMCs. Receptors originate from a woman aged 25 to 39 in good health and CMV-seronegative.

The chain is built from TRBV19 and TRBJ1-5; no reliable D call. Trimming shortened V by 7 bases and J by 9 bases, and 13 bases separated the two germline ends. CDR1 and CDR2 (germline): LNHDA, SQIVND (reference sequence). This CDR3 has 12 residues. DNA of the CDR3: TGTGCCAGTAAGTCAGGCGCATTGCCCCAGCATTTT. It specifies CASKSGALPQHF.

This clone appeared a few times. The chain is built from TRBV11-3 and TRBJ1-4; D possibly corresponds to TRBD1 (6 bases). Germline V CDR1 and CDR2: SGHNT, YENEEA. Trimming stripped 6 bases from V and 7 bases from J, with 15 bases between. The CDR3 has 14 amino acids. The CDR3 here is CASRPTGLGEKLFF. CDR3 nucleotide sequence: TGTGCCAGCAGACCCACAGGGTTAGGTGAAAAACTGTTTTTT.

This clone is a singleton in its sample. The chain has TRBV27 and TRBJ2-7; a possible D gene is TRBD2 (6 bases). V gave up 4 bases and J gave up 4 bases, with 11 bases separating them. This CDR3 comprises 13 residues. Germline CDR1 MNHEY, CDR2 SMNVEV (reference sequence). The CDR3 DNA reads as TGTGCCAGCAGTTCCGGGACTGGGTACGAGCAGTACTTC. Translating gives CASSSGTGYEQYF.

V gene TRBV6-1 combines with J gene TRBJ2-1; D uncertain. The V end was cut by 9 bases, the J end by 0 bases, with 15 bases between. The CDR3 is made up of 15 amino acids. Germline V gene data show CDR1 as MNHNS and CDR2 as SASEGT. CDR3 amino acids: CASLQPPSSYNEQFF. For the CDR3, the DNA is TGTGCCAGTCTACAGCCCCCGAGCTCCTACAATGAGCAGTTCTTC.

V is TRBV9 and J is TRBJ2-3; 13 bases map to TRBD2. V gave up 4 bases and J gave up 1 base; unmatched junction bases: 6. CDR1 and CDR2 (germline): SGDLS, YYNGEE. This CDR3 contains 17 residues. CDR3 residues: CASSHTTSGGGTDTQYF. In nucleotides, the CDR3 is TGTGCCAGCAGCCATACTACTAGCGGGGGGGGCACAGATACGCAGTATTTT.

The CDR3 loop is CASSPGGAYGYTF. The CDR3 region has the DNA TGTGCCAGCAGCCCAGGGGGCGCCTATGGCTACACCTTC. The genes are TRBV2 and TRBJ1-2, with 8 bases aligning to TRBD1. This CDR3 region has 13 residues. CDR1 is SNHLY and CDR2 is FYNNEI in the germline V gene. With V trimmed by 6 bases and J by 4 bases, 4 bases remained unmatched.

The chain employs TRBV28 and TRBJ2-7; tentative D call: TRBD1 (6 bases). CDR3 length: 13 amino acids. The ends were cut back, 2 bases at V and 10 bases at J, with 15 bases in the middle. The germline gives CDR1 MDHEN, CDR2 SYDVKM. The CDR3 loop reads CASSLIGDTIQYF. In nucleotides, the CDR3 is TGTGCCAGCAGTTTAATAGGGGACACGATACAGTACTTC.

This chain connects TRBV4-1 to TRBJ1-2; 7 bases agree with TRBD1. CDR3 length: 16 amino acids. V trimming: 2 bases; J trimming: 4 bases; junction bases outside the gene matches: 10. The germline CDR1 and CDR2 sequences are MGHRA and YSYEKL. The CDR3 spells CASSQIWQGESYGYTF. CDR3 bases: TGCGCCAGCAGCCAAATTTGGCAGGGGGAGAGCTATGGCTACACCTTC.